This entry lists 4 T cell receptor beta chains sequenced from one sample in a study of blood T cell repertoires in COVID-19. The repertoire was sequenced with immunoSEQ multiplex PCR; TCRdb's copy has only in-frame clones and lacks some. The sample carries more than 20,000 clones, over 70% recorded once. Sequencing was carried out using peripheral blood. Receptor source: a man in his fifties with active or convalescent COVID-19.

The chain couples TRBV5-4 to TRBJ2-7; 8 bases fit TRBD1. Germline trimming cut 1 base from V and 4 bases from J; bases unmatched to any gene: 7. There are 15 residues in the CDR3. Germline CDR1 is SGHNT and CDR2 is YYREEE (reference sequence). The CDR3 reads CASSLPQGASYEQYF. CDR3 nucleotides: TGTGCCAGCAGCTTGCCCCAGGGGGCGAGTTACGAGCAGTACTTC.

This chain connects TRBV7-6 to TRBJ1-4, with D possibly matching TRBD1 (5 bases). V was trimmed by 0 bases and J by 7 bases, leaving 9 bases between them. The CDR3 spans 14 residues. The germline V gene has CDR1 SGHVS and CDR2 FNYEAQ. The CDR3 DNA is TGTGCCAGCAGCTTAGCGAATGGGGCTGAAAAACTGTTTTTT. Protein sequence: CASSLANGAEKLFF.

The V gene is TRBV5-5, the J gene TRBJ1-2; unclear D gene. The V gene's germline CDR1 is SGHKS and CDR2 YYEKEE (reference sequence). Trimming left V 3 bases short and J 2 bases short, with 8 bases between. The CDR3 spans 13 residues. The CDR3 nucleotides read TGTGCCAGCAGCTCCGGGAGAAACTATGGCTACACCTTC. Translating gives CASSSGRNYGYTF. Full variable domain (rest looked up from reference TRBV5-5 and TRBJ1-2): DAGVTQSPTHLIKTRGQQVTLRCSPISGHKSVSWYQQVLGQGPQFIFQYYEKEERGRGNFPDRFSARQFPNYSSELNVNALLLGDSALYLCASSSGRNYGYTFGSGTRLTVV.

This clone came up a few times. J is TRBJ2-3 and V is TRBV9; D perhaps matches TRBD2 (6 bases). The CDR3 loop spans 15 amino acids. Per the germline V gene, CDR1 is SGDLS and CDR2 is YYNGEE. The germline V and J ends were trimmed by 5 bases and 4 bases, with 17 bases remaining between them. CDR3 residues: CASSDGEVTSDTQYF. DNA of the CDR3: TGTGCCAGCAGTGATGGGGAGGTAACGTCAGATACGCAGTATTTT. Looking up the rest from reference TRBV9 and TRBJ2-3 gives the full variable domain: DSGVTQTPKHLITATGQRVTLRCSPRSGDLSVYWYQQSLDQGLQFLIQYYNGEERAKGNILERFSAQQFPDLHSELNLSSLELGDSALYFCASSDGEVTSDTQYFGPGTRLTVL.